These 26 T cell receptor beta chains came from one sample sequenced in a study of T cells in localized non-small cell lung cancer. The protocol was immunoSEQ multiplex PCR, while the TCRdb copy is restricted to in-frame clones and leaves out a portion. The table records 53,000 or so clones, approximately 90% of them present only once. The sequences come from peripheral blood, collected before any cancer treatment. Receptors were obtained from a man aged 40-75 years with stage I lung adenocarcinoma.

The rearrangement uses TRBV5-6 and TRBJ1-2; D may be TRBD1 (5 bases). Germline CDR1 reads SGHDT; CDR2 reads YYEEEE. The CDR3 is made up of 13 amino acids. Trimming took off 3 bases at V and 7 bases at J, with 13 bases between the two ends. This CDR3 reads CASSSQGVSGYTF. For the CDR3, the DNA is TGTGCCAGCAGCTCGCAGGGAGTTAGTGGCTACACCTTC.

The chain has TRBV4-2 and TRBJ1-2, with D hard to call. This CDR3 is built from 14 residues. V was clipped by 0 bases and J by 2 bases, with 7 bases between them. CDR1 is LGHNA, CDR2 YNFKEQ, per germline. The CDR3 region is CASSQDDGNYGYTF. CDR3 nucleotides: TGTGCCAGCAGCCAAGATGACGGGAACTATGGCTACACCTTC.

The chain carries TRBV18 and TRBJ2-7; no definite D call. The V and J ends lost 3 bases and 4 bases respectively, with 13 bases between them. The germline V gene encodes CDR1 KGHSH and CDR2 LQKENI. This CDR3 comprises 14 residues. The CDR3 DNA reads TGTGCCAGCTCACCCGTGGAGCGTGGGTACGAGCAGTACTTC. Translated: CASSPVERGYEQYF.

This chain links TRBV5-1 with TRBJ1-4; 7 bases fit TRBD1. This CDR3 is 14 amino acids long. J lost 7 bases, V lost 3 bases, and 6 bases had no gene match. Looked up from germline, CDR1 is SGHRS and CDR2 is YFSETQ. Written as DNA, the CDR3 is TGCGCCAGCAGCTGGGACAGACCAGGTGAAAAACTGTTTTTT. Its protein is CASSWDRPGEKLFF.

The chain employs TRBV4-1 and TRBJ2-7, with unresolved D. CDR1 is MGHRA, CDR2 YSYEKL, per germline. The length of the CDR3 is 15 residues. The V end was cut by 0 bases, the J end by 3 bases, with 12 bases between. The CDR3 here is CASSQERLGIYEQYF. The CDR3 bases are TGCGCCAGCAGCCAAGAGCGGCTAGGGATCTACGAGCAGTACTTC.

CDR3 nucleotide sequence: TGCAGCGTTGATGAGGCAGAAGAGACCCAGTACTTC. Translating gives CSVDEAEETQYF. This rearrangement joins TRBV29-1 to TRBJ2-5; D is ambiguous. The CDR3 totals 12 residues. The V and J ends lost 3 bases and 3 bases respectively, with 8 bases between them. Germline assignment: CDR1 SQVTM and CDR2 ANQGSEA.

The chain has TRBV5-5 and TRBJ2-7; TRBD1 is a possible D gene (5 bases). Germline V gene sequence: CDR1 SGHKS, CDR2 YYEKEE (reference sequence). The CDR3 consists of 19 residues. Between the trimmed V and J ends, which lost 4 bases and 2 bases, there was a span of 28 bases. CDR3 in amino acids: CASSPTTNPRAFITYEQYF. For the CDR3, the DNA is TGTGCCAGCAGCCCGACAACAAACCCCAGGGCCTTCATTACCTACGAGCAGTACTTC.

The chain combines TRBV6-6 with TRBJ2-7; 7 nucleotides match TRBD1. The trim removed 4 bases at V and 6 bases at J, leaving 0 bases unmatched. The CDR3 length is 11 residues. Germline assignment: CDR1 MNHNY and CDR2 SVGAGI (reference sequence). CDR3 nucleotides: TGTGCCAGCAGTTGGGACAGCGAGCAGTACTTC. This codes for CASSWDSEQYF.

Comments on this clone: It is unclear where the CDR3 begins or ends on the DNA, so no DNA is shown, and the CDR3 is as TCRdb lists it. The CDR3: CASSPFGQGAFF. The rearrangement uses TRBV6-1 and TRBJ2-1; the table assigns TRBD1, which was not confirmed against the DNA. The CDR3 is 12 amino acids in total, end residues counted. CDR1 MNHNS and CDR2 SASEGT come from the germline V gene.

This clone came up once. J is TRBJ2-1 and V is TRBV11-3, with D perhaps TRBD2 (6 bases). V lost 5 bases and J 5 bases, leaving 22 bases between the germline ends. The CDR3 totals 17 residues. Germline V CDR1 and CDR2: SGHNT, YENEEA. The DNA of the CDR3 is TGTGCCAGCAGCCGAGAAGTTCTACTAGCAGGACACAATGAGCAGTTCTTC. Translated: CASSREVLLAGHNEQFF.

This chain joins TRBV5-4 and TRBJ2-7; D may match TRBD1 or TRBD2 (5 bases each). CDR1 and CDR2 from the germline V gene are SGHNT and YYREEE (reference sequence). The CDR3 is 14 residues long. Trimming removed 2 bases at V and 4 bases at J, with 13 bases between. The CDR3 nucleotides read TGTGCCAGCAGCTTTACCGGGACCGGATACGAGCAGTACTTC. Amino acid sequence: CASSFTGTGYEQYF.

Only one count was recorded for this clone. The chain couples TRBV30 to TRBJ2-5; 8 nucleotides match TRBD2. CDR1 is GTSNPN and CDR2 is SVGIG in the germline V gene (reference sequence). The CDR3 extends over 15 amino acids. V lost 0 bases, J lost 7 bases, and 10 bases stayed unmatched. Here the CDR3 reads CAWSVIAGKAGTQYF. CDR3 nucleotide sequence: TGTGCCTGGAGTGTCATAGCGGGAAAAGCGGGGACCCAGTACTTC.

The CDR3 is CASSQRGYEQYF. CDR3 bases: TGCGCCAGCAGCCAGAGGGGTTACGAGCAGTACTTC. The chain joins TRBV4-1 to TRBJ2-7; D might be TRBD1 or TRBD2, each matching 5 bases. The V end lost 3 bases, the J end lost 4 bases, and 7 bases lay between the germline ends. This CDR3 region has 12 residues. Germline V CDR1 and CDR2: MGHRA, YSYEKL.

This sequence joins TRBV6-5 and TRBJ1-2; tentatively, D is TRBD1 (6 bases). Trimming took 2 bases from V and 6 from J, leaving 16 bases between them. CDR1 and CDR2 (germline): MNHEY, SVGAGI. The CDR3 sequence is 15 residues long. CDR3 residues: CASSYGGAVGDGYTF. For the CDR3, the DNA is TGTGCCAGCAGTTACGGGGGGGCCGTGGGAGATGGCTACACCTTC.

The chain is built from TRBV11-2 and TRBJ2-7, with D perhaps TRBD1 (6 bases). Between the trimmed V and J ends, which lost 5 bases and 1 base, there was a span of 12 bases. The CDR3 loop spans 14 amino acids. Germline-derived CDR1 and CDR2 are SGHAT and FQNNGV. CDR3 amino acids: CASSPGHQSYEQYF. The CDR3 nucleotides read TGTGCCAGCAGCCCGGGACACCAATCCTACGAGCAGTACTTC.

The chain has TRBV5-1 and TRBJ2-1, with TRBD2 matching 7 bases. Germline V gene lookup returns CDR1 SGHRS and CDR2 YFSETQ. The CDR3 spans 14 residues. V was pared by 6 bases and J by 6 bases, with 9 bases of the junction left unmatched. Written as DNA, the CDR3 is TGCGCCAGCACGGGGGAGGGGTGGCCCAATGAGCAGTTCTTC. Translated: CASTGEGWPNEQFF.

The genes are TRBV5-6 and TRBJ2-1; D may be TRBD2 (6 bases). Germline V gene lookup returns CDR1 SGHDT and CDR2 YYEEEE. Trimming left V 6 bases short and J 5 bases short, with 15 bases between. This CDR3 comprises 14 residues. In nucleotides, the CDR3 is TGTGCCAGCATGGAGGGAGGAGCGAACAATGAGCAGTTCTTC. It yields the protein CASMEGGANNEQFF.

This chain links TRBV6-1 with TRBJ1-4; D unclear. V gave up 7 bases and J gave up 5 bases, with 17 bases separating them. Germline V CDR1 and CDR2: MNHNS, SASEGT. The CDR3 sequence is 15 residues long. CDR3 DNA: TGTGCCAGCACCACAAGCTCCGGGCGCAATGAAAAACTGTTTTTT. Its protein is CASTTSSGRNEKLFF.

Here the CDR3 DNA reads TGTGCCAGCATCCTAGGACCCTTCCAAGAGACCCAGTACTTC. It translates to CASILGPFQETQYF. The rearrangement links TRBV7-2 to TRBJ2-5; D unclear. The CDR3 has 14 amino acids. Trimming stripped 7 bases from V and 1 base from J, with 13 bases between. The germline V gene encodes CDR1 SGHTA and CDR2 FQGNSA.

This clone was seen a handful of times. The chain carries TRBV29-1 and TRBJ1-1; D gene ambiguous. CDR3 length: 13 residues. Looked up from germline, CDR1 is SQVTM and CDR2 is ANQGSEA. V lost 1 base and J lost 0, with 6 bases in between. The CDR3 protein is CSVEAQMNTEAFF. DNA of the CDR3: TGCAGCGTTGAAGCGCAGATGAACACTGAAGCTTTCTTT.

The chain combines TRBV30 with TRBJ2-5; D is unclear. The CDR3 extends over 10 amino acids. Germline V gene sequence: CDR1 GTSNPN, CDR2 SVGIG (reference sequence). V gave up 2 bases and J gave up 7 bases, with 5 bases separating them. CDR3 bases: TGTGCCTGGAGTTCGGGGACCCAGTACTTC. Protein: CAWSSGTQYF.

V is TRBV28 and J is TRBJ1-2; tentatively, D is TRBD1 (5 bases). The CDR3 is made up of 13 amino acids. Germline values: CDR1 MDHEN, CDR2 SYDVKM. Between the trimmed V and J ends, which lost 3 bases and 5 bases, there was a span of 10 bases. The CDR3 region is CASSLQGSYGYTF. For the CDR3, the DNA is TGTGCCAGCAGTTTGCAGGGTTCGTATGGCTACACCTTC.

This clone showed up just a few times. V gene TRBV30 combines with J gene TRBJ2-3; maybe TRBD2 (6 bases). From germline, CDR1 is GTSNPN and CDR2 SVGIG (reference sequence). Trimming removed 1 base from V and 6 bases from J, with 14 bases in between. The CDR3 covers 14 residues. CDR3 in DNA: TGTGCCTGGAGTGAGGGACTGACTCAGGATACGCAGTATTTT. Protein sequence: CAWSEGLTQDTQYF.

The J gene is TRBJ2-3, the V gene TRBV7-9, with no clear D. Germline V CDR1 and CDR2: SEHNR, FQNEAQ (reference sequence). Trimming shortened V by 7 bases and J by 2 bases, and 13 bases separated the two germline ends. There are 14 residues in the CDR3. The CDR3 DNA follows: TGTGCCAGCAAAAGAGAAGCTCTCACAGATACGCAGTATTTT. This codes for CASKREALTDTQYF.

This clone was picked up one time. This sequence joins TRBV6-4 and TRBJ1-4; D is possibly TRBD1 (5 bases). This CDR3 contains 16 residues. Germline V lookup: CDR1 MRHNA, CDR2 SNTAGT. Trimming cost V 7 bases and J 7 bases, with 22 bases left between them. The CDR3 nucleotides read TGTGCCAGCACTCAATCGGGGGGGGAAAGATGTGAAAAACTGTTTTTT. Translating it yields CASTQSGGERCEKLFF.

V is TRBV27 and J is TRBJ1-4; 9 positions agree with TRBD1. Germline V gene data show CDR1 as MNHEY and CDR2 as SMNVEV (reference sequence). This CDR3 is built from 16 residues. V was pared by 6 bases and J by 2 bases, with 7 bases of the junction left unmatched. The CDR3 loop is CASSPGQGSTNEKLFF. In DNA, the CDR3 is TGTGCCAGCAGCCCGGGACAGGGATCCACTAATGAAAAACTGTTTTTT.